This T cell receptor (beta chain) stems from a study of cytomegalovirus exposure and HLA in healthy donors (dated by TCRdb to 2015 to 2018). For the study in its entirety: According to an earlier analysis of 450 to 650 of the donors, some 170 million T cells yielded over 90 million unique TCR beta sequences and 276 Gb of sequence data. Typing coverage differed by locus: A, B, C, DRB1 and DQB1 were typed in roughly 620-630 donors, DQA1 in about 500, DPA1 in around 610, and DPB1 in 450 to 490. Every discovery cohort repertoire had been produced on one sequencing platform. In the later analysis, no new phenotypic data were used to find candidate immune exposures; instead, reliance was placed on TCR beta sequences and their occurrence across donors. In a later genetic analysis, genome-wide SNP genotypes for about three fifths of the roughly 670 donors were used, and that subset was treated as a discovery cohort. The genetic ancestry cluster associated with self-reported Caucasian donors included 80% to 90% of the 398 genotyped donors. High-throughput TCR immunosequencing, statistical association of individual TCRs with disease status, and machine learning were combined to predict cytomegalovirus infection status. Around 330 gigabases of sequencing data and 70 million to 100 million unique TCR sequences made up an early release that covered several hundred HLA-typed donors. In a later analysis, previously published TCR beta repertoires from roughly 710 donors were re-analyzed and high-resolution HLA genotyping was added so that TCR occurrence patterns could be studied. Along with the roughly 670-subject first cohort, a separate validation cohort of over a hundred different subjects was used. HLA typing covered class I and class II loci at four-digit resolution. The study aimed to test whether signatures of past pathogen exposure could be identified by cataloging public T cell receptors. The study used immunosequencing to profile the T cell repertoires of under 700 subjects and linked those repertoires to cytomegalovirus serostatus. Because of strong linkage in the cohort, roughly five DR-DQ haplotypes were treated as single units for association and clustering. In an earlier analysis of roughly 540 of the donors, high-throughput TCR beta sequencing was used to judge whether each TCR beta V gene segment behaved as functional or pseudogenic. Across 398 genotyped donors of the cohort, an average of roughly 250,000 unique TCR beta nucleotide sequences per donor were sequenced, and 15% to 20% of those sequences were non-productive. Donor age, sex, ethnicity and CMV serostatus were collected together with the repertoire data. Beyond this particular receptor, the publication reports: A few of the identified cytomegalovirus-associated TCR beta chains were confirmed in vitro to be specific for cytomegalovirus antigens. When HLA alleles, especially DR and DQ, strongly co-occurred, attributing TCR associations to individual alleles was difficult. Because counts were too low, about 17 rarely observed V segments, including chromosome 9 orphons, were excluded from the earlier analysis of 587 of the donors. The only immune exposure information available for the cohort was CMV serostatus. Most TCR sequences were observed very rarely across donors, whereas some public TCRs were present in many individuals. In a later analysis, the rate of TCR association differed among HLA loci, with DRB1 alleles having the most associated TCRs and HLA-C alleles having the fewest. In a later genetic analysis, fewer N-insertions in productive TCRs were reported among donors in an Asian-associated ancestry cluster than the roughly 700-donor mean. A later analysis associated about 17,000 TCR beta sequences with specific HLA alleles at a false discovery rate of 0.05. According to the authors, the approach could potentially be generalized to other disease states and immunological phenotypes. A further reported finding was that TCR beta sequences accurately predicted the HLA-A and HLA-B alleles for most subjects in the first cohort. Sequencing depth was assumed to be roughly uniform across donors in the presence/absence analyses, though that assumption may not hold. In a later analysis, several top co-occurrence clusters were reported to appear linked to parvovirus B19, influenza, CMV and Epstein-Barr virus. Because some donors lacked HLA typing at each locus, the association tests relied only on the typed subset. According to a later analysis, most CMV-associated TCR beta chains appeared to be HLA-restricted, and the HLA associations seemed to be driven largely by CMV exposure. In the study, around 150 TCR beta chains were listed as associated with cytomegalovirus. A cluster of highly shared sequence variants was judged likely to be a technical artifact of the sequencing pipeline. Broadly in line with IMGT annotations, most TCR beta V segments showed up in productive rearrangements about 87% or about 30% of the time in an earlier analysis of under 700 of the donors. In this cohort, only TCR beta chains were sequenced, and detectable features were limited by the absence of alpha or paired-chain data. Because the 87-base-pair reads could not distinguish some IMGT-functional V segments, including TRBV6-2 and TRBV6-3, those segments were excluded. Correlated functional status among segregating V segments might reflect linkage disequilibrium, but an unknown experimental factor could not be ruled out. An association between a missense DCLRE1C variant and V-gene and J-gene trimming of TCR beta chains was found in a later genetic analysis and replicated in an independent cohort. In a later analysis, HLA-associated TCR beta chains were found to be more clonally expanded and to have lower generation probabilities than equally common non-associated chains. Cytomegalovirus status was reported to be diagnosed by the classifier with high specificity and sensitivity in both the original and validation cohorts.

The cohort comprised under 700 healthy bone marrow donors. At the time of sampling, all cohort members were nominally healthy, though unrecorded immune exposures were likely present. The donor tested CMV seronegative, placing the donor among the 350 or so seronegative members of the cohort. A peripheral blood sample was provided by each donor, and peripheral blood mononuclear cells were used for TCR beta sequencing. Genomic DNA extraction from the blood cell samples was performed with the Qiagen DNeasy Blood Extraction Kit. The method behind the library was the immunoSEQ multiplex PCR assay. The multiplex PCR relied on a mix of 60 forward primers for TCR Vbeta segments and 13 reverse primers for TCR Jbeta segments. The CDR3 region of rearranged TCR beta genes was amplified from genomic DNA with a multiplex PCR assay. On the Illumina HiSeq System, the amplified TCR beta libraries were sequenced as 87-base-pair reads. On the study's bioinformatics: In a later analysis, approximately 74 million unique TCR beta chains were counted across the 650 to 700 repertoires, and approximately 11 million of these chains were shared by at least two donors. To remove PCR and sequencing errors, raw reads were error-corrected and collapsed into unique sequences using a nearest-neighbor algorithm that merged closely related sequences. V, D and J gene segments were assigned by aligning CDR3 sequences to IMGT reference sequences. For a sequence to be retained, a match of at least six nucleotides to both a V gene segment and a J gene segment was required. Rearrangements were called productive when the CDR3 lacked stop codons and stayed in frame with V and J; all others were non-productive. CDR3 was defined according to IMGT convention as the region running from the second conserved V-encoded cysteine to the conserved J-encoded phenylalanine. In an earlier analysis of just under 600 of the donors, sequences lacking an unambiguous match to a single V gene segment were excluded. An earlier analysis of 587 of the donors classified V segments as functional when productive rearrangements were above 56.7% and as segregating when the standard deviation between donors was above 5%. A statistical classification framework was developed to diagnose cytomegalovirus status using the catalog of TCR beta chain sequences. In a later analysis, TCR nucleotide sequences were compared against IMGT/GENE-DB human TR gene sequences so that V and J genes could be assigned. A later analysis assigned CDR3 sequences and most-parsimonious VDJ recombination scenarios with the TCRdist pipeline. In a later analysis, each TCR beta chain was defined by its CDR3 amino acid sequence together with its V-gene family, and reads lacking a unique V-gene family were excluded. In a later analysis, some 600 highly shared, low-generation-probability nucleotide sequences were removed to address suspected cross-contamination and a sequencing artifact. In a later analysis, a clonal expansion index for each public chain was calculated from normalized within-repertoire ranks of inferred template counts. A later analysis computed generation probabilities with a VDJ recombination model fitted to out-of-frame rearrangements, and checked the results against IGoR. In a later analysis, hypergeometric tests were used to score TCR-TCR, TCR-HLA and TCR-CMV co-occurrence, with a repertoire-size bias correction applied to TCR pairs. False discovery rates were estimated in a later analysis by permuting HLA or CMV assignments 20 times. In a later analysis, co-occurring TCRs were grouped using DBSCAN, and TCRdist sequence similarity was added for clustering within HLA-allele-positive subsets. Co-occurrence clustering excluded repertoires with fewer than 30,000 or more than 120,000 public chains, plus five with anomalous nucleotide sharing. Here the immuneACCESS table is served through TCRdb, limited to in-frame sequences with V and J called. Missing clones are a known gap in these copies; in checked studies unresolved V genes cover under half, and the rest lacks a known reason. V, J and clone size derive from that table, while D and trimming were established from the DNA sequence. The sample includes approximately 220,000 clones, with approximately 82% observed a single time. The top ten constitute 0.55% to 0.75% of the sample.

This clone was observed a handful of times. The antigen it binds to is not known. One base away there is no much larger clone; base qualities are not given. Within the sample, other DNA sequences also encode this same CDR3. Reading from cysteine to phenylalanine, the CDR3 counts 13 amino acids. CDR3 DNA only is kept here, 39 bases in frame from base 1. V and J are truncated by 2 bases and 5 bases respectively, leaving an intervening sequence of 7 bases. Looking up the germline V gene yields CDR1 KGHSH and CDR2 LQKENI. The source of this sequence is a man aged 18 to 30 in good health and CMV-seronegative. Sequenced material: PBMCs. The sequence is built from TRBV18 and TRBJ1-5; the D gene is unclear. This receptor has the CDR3 CASSPGRDQPQHF. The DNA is TGTGCCAGCTCACCAGGGAGAGATCAGCCCCAGCATTTT.